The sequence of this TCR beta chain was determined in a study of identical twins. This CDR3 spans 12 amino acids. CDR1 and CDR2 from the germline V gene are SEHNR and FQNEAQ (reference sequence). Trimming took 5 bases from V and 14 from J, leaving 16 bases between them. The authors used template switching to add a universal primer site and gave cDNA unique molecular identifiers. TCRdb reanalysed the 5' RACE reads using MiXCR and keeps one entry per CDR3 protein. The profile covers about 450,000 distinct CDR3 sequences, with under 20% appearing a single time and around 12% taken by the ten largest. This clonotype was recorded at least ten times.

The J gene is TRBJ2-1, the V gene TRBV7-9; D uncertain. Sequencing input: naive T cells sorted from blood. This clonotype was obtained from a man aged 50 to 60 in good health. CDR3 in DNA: TGTGCCAGCAGCCTACCTCCGGGCTTGGAGTTCTTC. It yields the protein CASSLPPGLEFF.